This T cell receptor beta chain emerged from a study of siplizumab effects on memory and regulatory T cells. Whole-study results and caveats: Naive T cells seemed more diverse than memory cells and seemed major alloresponse contributors.

Repertoires were generated with immunoSEQ multiplex PCR, while TCRdb's copy carries only in-frame clones and drops some. The sample has tens of thousands of clones, over 80% seen once. In regard to this clone: The antigen is undetermined.

From germline, CDR1 is SGHVS and CDR2 FNYEAQ. CDR3 size: 13 residues. The V and J ends lost 5 bases and 2 bases respectively, with 10 bases between them. The sequencing sample was made of Tregs sorted from blood. The chain recombines TRBV7-6 with TRBJ2-7; tentative D call: TRBD1 (5 bases). The sequence derives from a human donor in good health. The CDR3 nucleotides are TGTGCCAGCAGCCCTCTAGGGGCCTACGAGCAGTACTTC. Its translation is CASSPLGAYEQYF.